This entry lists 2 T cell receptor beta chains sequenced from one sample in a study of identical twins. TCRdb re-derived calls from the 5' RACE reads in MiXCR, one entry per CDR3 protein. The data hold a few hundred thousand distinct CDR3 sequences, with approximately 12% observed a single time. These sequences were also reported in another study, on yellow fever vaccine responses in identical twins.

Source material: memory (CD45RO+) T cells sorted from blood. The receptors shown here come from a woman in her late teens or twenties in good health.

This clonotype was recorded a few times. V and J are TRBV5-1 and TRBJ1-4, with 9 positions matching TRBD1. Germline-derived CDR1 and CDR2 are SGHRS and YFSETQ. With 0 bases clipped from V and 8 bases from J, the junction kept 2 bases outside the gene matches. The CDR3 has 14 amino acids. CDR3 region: CASSLEGQGEKLFF. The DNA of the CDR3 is TGCGCCAGCAGCTTGGAAGGACAGGGGGAAAAACTGTTTTTT. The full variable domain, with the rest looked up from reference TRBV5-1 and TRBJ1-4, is KAGVTQTPRYLIKTRGQQVTLSCSPISGHRSVSWYQQTPGQGLQFLFEYFSETQRNKGNFPGRFSGRQFSNSRSEMNVSTLELGDSALYLCASSLEGQGEKLFFGSGTQLSVL.

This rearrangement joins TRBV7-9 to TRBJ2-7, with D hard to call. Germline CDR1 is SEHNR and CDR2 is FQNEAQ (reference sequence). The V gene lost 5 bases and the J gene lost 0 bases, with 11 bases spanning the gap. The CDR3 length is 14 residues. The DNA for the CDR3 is TGTGCCAGCAGCGAAGTCGGTGGCTCCTACGAGCAGTACTTC. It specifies CASSEVGGSYEQYF.